The T cell receptor beta chain under discussion was sequenced for a study of blood T cell repertoires in COVID-19. In the study overall: PBMCs, B-cell-depleted T cells, or T cells were the source of the cDNA or gDNA that made up the material.

Profiled with immunoSEQ multiplex PCR; TCRdb holds only in-frame clones, not every one. This sample yields some 380,000 clones, of which nearly 90% are seen a single time; roughly 2% belongs to the top ten. Germline CDR1 SGHNT, CDR2 YENEEA. CDR3 length equals 12 residues. About this clone itself: One end of the junction is discordant with germline, which a read error may explain.

The rearrangement uses TRBV11-3 and TRBJ2-2; D possibly corresponds to TRBD2 (5 bases). The clonotype was recovered from a woman aged 40 to 50 with acute COVID-19. The sequenced material came from PBMCs or T cells enriched from blood (not recorded which). The CDR3 DNA sequence: TGTGCCAGCAGCTTAGACCCCGGGAAGCTGTTTTTT. Translated, it gives CASSLDPGKLFF.